This T cell receptor beta chain was identified during a study of human T cells and chemical hapten exposure. Study context: 2% DPC applied to a roughly 2 cm by roughly 2 cm arm area sensitized donors. Study-wide findings and caveats: Counts of expanded TCRs at PT1 were positively correlated with patch test score.

This CDR3 contains 16 residues. Germline CDR1 is SEHNR and CDR2 is FQNEAQ (reference sequence). With V trimmed by 4 bases and J by 0 bases, 5 bases remained unmatched. Time point: patch test 1, 2 weeks after DPC sensitization. The treatment is: therapeutic diphenylcyclopropenone sensitization with weekly scalp DPC. A word on this clonotype: Antigen unknown.

It was the library that attached unique molecular identifiers to individual cDNA molecules. TCRdb itself ran the RACE reads through MiXCR, one entry per CDR3 protein. The data show roughly 360,000 distinct CDR3 sequences, 4% to 5.5% seen once. The source material was whole blood, sampled in connection with sensitization to the hapten diphenylcyclopropenone (DPC). This sequence joins TRBV7-9 and TRBJ1-3; 8 bases line up with TRBD1. This TCR came from a woman between 50 and 59 years old with alopecia areata. Some clones in this sample may be carry-over from other donors' samples. This CDR3 reads CASSSNRGSSGNTIYF. The CDR3 DNA reads as TGTGCCAGCAGCTCCAACAGGGGGAGCTCTGGAAACACCATATATTTT.